This T cell receptor (beta chain) is from a study of T-cell reconstitution after alpha-beta-depleted transplantation in children (dated by TCRdb to between 2015 and 2016). At the level of the whole study: Using TCR repertoire profiling, the study quantitatively followed how T-cell immune reconstitution unfolded in children after TCRalphabeta/CD19-depleted allogeneic hematopoietic cell transplantation.

The receptor library was made with PCR. The sample was run on an Illumina HiSeq 2500. To normalize quantification of the TCRbeta repertoire, the TCR libraries were built with molecular barcoding that relied on unique molecular identifiers. TCRdb reprocessing: public reads trimmed at Q25 with fastp, clones called with MiXCR, in-frame beta chains kept. Each entry merges the rows of one CDR3 protein and shows their most common DNA and genes. Present in this sample are about 420,000 distinct CDR3 sequences, 9.5% to 13% of which were seen just once. Of the sample, 4.5% to 6% falls within the top ten clones. Unmatched junction bases come to 9, with V trimmed by 4 bases and J by 4 bases. According to the germline V gene, CDR1 reads SGHRS and CDR2 reads YFSETQ. Reading from cysteine to phenylalanine, the CDR3 counts 16 amino acids. Of all the DNA, just the CDR3 is kept, 48 bases in frame from base 1. A few counts support this clonotype. This clone's antigen is unknown. It has no much larger one-base neighbor in the sample; base qualities were not kept.

The sample here was PBMCs from the stem cell graft donor, taken from the stem cell graft. The TCR sequence derives from a human donor who donated a stem cell graft to a child with acute myeloid leukemia. The chain employs TRBV5-1 and TRBJ1-2, with 11 middle bases fitting TRBD1. The CDR3 corresponds to CASSPDRGPWGYGYTF. The DNA is as follows: TGCGCCAGCAGCCCGGACAGGGGGCCGTGGGGCTATGGCTACACCTTC. Extended through the reference TRBV5-1 and TRBJ1-2 proteins, this CDR3 yields the full variable domain: KAGVTQTPRYLIKTRGQQVTLSCSPISGHRSVSWYQQTPGQGLQFLFEYFSETQRNKGNFPGRFSGRQFSNSRSEMNVSTLELGDSALYLCASSPDRGPWGYGYTFGSGTRLTVV.